Listed below are T cell receptor beta chains from one sample, sequenced in a study of OX40 agonist ivuxolimab in advanced cancers. Produced via immunoSEQ multiplex PCR; TCRdb's table is partial and in-frame only. This table holds 45,000 to 70,000 clones, roughly 90% found once. This specimen was CD4+ or CD8+ T cells sorted from blood, taken in a trial of the OX40 agonist ivuxolimab. The source of these receptors is an adult with an advanced solid tumor such as melanoma, head and neck, liver or kidney cancer. CDR3s include the opening cysteine and the closing phenylalanine or tryptophan. The order of the fields is D gene, J gene, clone size, V gene, CDR3 DNA, CDR3 protein. D genes are given only for firm matches. Not every row has a clone size; where given, it reads once, few, many or a size class.

d_gene: .
j_gene: TRBJ1-1
abundance: .
v_gene: TRBV7-2
CDR3nt: TGTGCCAGCAGCTTAGTAGTTGGGGAGAACACTGAAGCTTTCTTT
CDR3aa: CASSLVVGENTEAFF

d_gene: .
j_gene: TRBJ1-5
abundance: .
v_gene: TRBV7-6
CDR3nt: TGTGCCAGCAGCCCCCATGGGGCTCAGCCCCAGCATTTT
CDR3aa: CASSPHGAQPQHF

d_gene: .
j_gene: TRBJ2-7
abundance: .
v_gene: TRBV5-6
CDR3nt: TGTGCCAGCAGCTTTCGGGCCCCAGGTTTATACGAGCAGTACTTC
CDR3aa: CASSFRAPGLYEQYF

d_gene: .
j_gene: TRBJ2-1
abundance: .
v_gene: TRBV5-1
CDR3nt: TGCGCCAGCAGCTTGGGTACCGAAGCGATAGGCGTCTTC
CDR3aa: CASSLGTEAIGVF

d_gene: TRBD1
j_gene: TRBJ1-2
abundance: .
v_gene: TRBV2
CDR3nt: TGTGCCAGCCTCATACAGGGGATGGTAGGCTACACCTTC
CDR3aa: CASLIQGMVGYTF

d_gene: TRBD2
j_gene: TRBJ2-1
abundance: .
v_gene: TRBV30
CDR3nt: TGTGCCTGGATTCCAGCGGGAGGGGCTTCCTACAATGAGCAGTTCTTC
CDR3aa: CAWIPAGGASYNEQFF

d_gene: TRBD2
j_gene: TRBJ2-2
abundance: .
v_gene: TRBV11-2
CDR3nt: TGTGCCAGCAGCTTAGACACGACTAGCGGGAGCACCGGGGAGCTGTTTTTT
CDR3aa: CASSLDTTSGSTGELFF

d_gene: .
j_gene: TRBJ1-4
abundance: .
v_gene: TRBV6-6
CDR3nt: TGTGCCAGCAGCTACCTTGGTGCAACTAATGAAAAACTGTTTTTT
CDR3aa: CASSYLGATNEKLFF

d_gene: TRBD2
j_gene: TRBJ2-1
abundance: .
v_gene: TRBV4-2
CDR3nt: TGTGCCAGCAGCCAAGCTCCAGGGCTAGCGGGAGCGTACAATGAGCAGTTCTTC
CDR3aa: CASSQAPGLAGAYNEQFF

d_gene: .
j_gene: TRBJ2-7
abundance: .
v_gene: TRBV25-1
CDR3nt: TGTGCCAGCGGGGACCTTTACGAGCAGTACTTC
CDR3aa: CASGDLYEQYF

d_gene: TRBD2
j_gene: TRBJ2-1
abundance: .
v_gene: TRBV4-1
CDR3nt: TGCGCCAGCAGCCAAGAGACAGGGCTAGCGGGAGCCCTTCTCTTC
CDR3aa: CASSQETGLAGALLF

d_gene: .
j_gene: TRBJ2-5
abundance: .
v_gene: TRBV25-1
CDR3nt: TGTGCCAGCAGTGAAACAACCCTAGAAGAGACCCAGTACTTC
CDR3aa: CASSETTLEETQYF

d_gene: .
j_gene: TRBJ2-7
abundance: .
v_gene: TRBV7-2
CDR3nt: TGTGCCAGCAGCTTGGGCTTGGACTCCTACGAGCAGTACTTC
CDR3aa: CASSLGLDSYEQYF

d_gene: .
j_gene: TRBJ1-4
abundance: .
v_gene: TRBV28
CDR3nt: TGTGCCAGCAGTTTATTGCAGGGAGGACTGTTTTTT
CDR3aa: CASSLLQGGLFF

d_gene: TRBD2
j_gene: TRBJ2-1
abundance: .
v_gene: TRBV10-3
CDR3nt: TGTGCCATCAGTGAGTCTAGCGGGAGGGCTTCCTACAATGAGCAGTTCTTC
CDR3aa: CAISESSGRASYNEQFF

d_gene: .
j_gene: TRBJ2-5
abundance: .
v_gene: TRBV9
CDR3nt: TGTGCCAGCAGCGTATCCCCTACATGGATGGAGACCCAGTACTTC
CDR3aa: CASSVSPTWMETQYF

d_gene: TRBD2
j_gene: TRBJ2-3
abundance: .
v_gene: TRBV5-1
CDR3nt: TGCGCCAGCAGCCAGCGGACTAGCGGGAGGGGGACAGATACGCAGTATTTT
CDR3aa: CASSQRTSGRGTDTQYF

d_gene: TRBD2
j_gene: TRBJ2-6
abundance: .
v_gene: TRBV27
CDR3nt: TGTGCCAGTAGGCGGGGGGTTTCAGGAGGGGCCAACGTCCTGACTTTC
CDR3aa: CASRRGVSGGANVLTF

d_gene: TRBD1
j_gene: TRBJ1-6
abundance: .
v_gene: TRBV11-2
CDR3nt: TGTGCCAGCAGGCGGACAGGGAGTAATTCACCCCTCCACTTT
CDR3aa: CASRRTGSNSPLHF

d_gene: TRBD2
j_gene: TRBJ2-2
abundance: .
v_gene: TRBV29-1
CDR3nt: TGCAGCGTTGAAGGCTTCCCGGGGACTAGCGCGAACACCGGGGAGCTGTTTTTT
CDR3aa: CSVEGFPGTSANTGELFF

d_gene: TRBD1
j_gene: TRBJ2-3
abundance: .
v_gene: TRBV6-1
CDR3nt: TGTGCCAGCAGGTGGGACAGGGCAGATACGCAGTATTTT
CDR3aa: CASRWDRADTQYF

d_gene: .
j_gene: TRBJ2-7
abundance: .
v_gene: TRBV19
CDR3nt: TGTGCCAGTAGTTCCGGTGGACCCTCCTACGAGCAGTACTTC
CDR3aa: CASSSGGPSYEQYF

d_gene: TRBD1
j_gene: TRBJ1-2
abundance: .
v_gene: TRBV6-5
CDR3nt: TGTGCCAGCAGTTACTCATGGACAGGGACGGACTATGGCTACACCTTC
CDR3aa: CASSYSWTGTDYGYTF

d_gene: .
j_gene: TRBJ1-1
abundance: .
v_gene: TRBV5-4
CDR3nt: TGTGCCAGCAGCTGGCGGGGGGCCACTGAAGCTTTCTTT
CDR3aa: CASSWRGATEAFF

d_gene: TRBD2
j_gene: TRBJ2-5
abundance: .
v_gene: TRBV11-1
CDR3nt: TGTGCCAGCAGCTTGTCCGGGACTAGCGGGAGCTGGGAGACCCAGTACTTC
CDR3aa: CASSLSGTSGSWETQYF

d_gene: TRBD1
j_gene: TRBJ2-1
abundance: once
v_gene: TRBV9
CDR3nt: TGTGCCAGCAGCGTAACCTTGACAGGGGATGAGCAGTTCTTC
CDR3aa: CASSVTLTGDEQFF

d_gene: .
j_gene: TRBJ2-1
abundance: few
v_gene: TRBV7-3
CDR3nt: TGTGCCAGCAGCTTGGGGCCACTCGGCAATGAGCAGTTCTTC
CDR3aa: CASSLGPLGNEQFF

d_gene: TRBD2
j_gene: TRBJ2-1
abundance: .
v_gene: TRBV7-3
CDR3nt: TGTGCCAGCAGCTTAGCCAGCGGGACCTACAATGAGCAGTTCTTC
CDR3aa: CASSLASGTYNEQFF

d_gene: .
j_gene: TRBJ1-3
abundance: .
v_gene: TRBV5-1
CDR3nt: TGCGCCAGCACAGAGGCAGGTCTCTCTGGAAACACCATATATTTT
CDR3aa: CASTEAGLSGNTIYF

d_gene: .
j_gene: TRBJ2-2
abundance: .
v_gene: TRBV5-4
CDR3nt: TGTGCCAGCAACCTCGGGGGGCTAAGCACCGGGGAGCTGTTTTTT
CDR3aa: CASNLGGLSTGELFF

d_gene: .
j_gene: TRBJ2-7
abundance: .
v_gene: TRBV5-5
CDR3nt: TGTGCCAGCAGCTGGGGGACTCCCGCAGCAGGAGAGCAGTACTTC
CDR3aa: CASSWGTPAAGEQYF

d_gene: .
j_gene: TRBJ1-1
abundance: .
v_gene: TRBV5-1
CDR3nt: TGCGCCAGCAGCTTGTTGCAGGGAAGCACTGAAGCTTTCTTT
CDR3aa: CASSLLQGSTEAFF

d_gene: TRBD1
j_gene: TRBJ2-7
abundance: .
v_gene: TRBV28
CDR3nt: TGTGCCAGCAGTTTAGGCCGCCTCGGACAGGGATTGGACTACGAGCAGTACTTC
CDR3aa: CASSLGRLGQGLDYEQYF

d_gene: .
j_gene: TRBJ2-3
abundance: .
v_gene: TRBV6-4
CDR3nt: TGTGCCAGCAGTGACTCGTCAGGAGGGGGCTATACGCAGTATTTT
CDR3aa: CASSDSSGGGYTQYF

d_gene: TRBD1
j_gene: TRBJ2-1
abundance: .
v_gene: TRBV6-1
CDR3nt: TGTGCCAGCAGCCCCGGACAGGGGGTTAACAATGAGCAGTTCTTC
CDR3aa: CASSPGQGVNNEQFF

d_gene: .
j_gene: TRBJ1-5
abundance: .
v_gene: TRBV5-6
CDR3nt: TGTGCCAGCAGCTTGGCCTCGGGGGGGCCCCAGCATTTT
CDR3aa: CASSLASGGPQHF

d_gene: TRBD2
j_gene: TRBJ2-6
abundance: .
v_gene: TRBV10-3
CDR3nt: TGTGCCATCAGTGAATTAACAGGGGGCAAACCGGGACTAGCGGTGTCTGGGGCCAACGTCCTGACTTTC
CDR3aa: CAISELTGGKPGLAVSGANVLTF

d_gene: .
j_gene: TRBJ1-1
abundance: .
v_gene: TRBV7-8
CDR3nt: TGTGCCAGCAGCCGCCCCGGGACTCAGGACACTGAAGCTTTCTTT
CDR3aa: CASSRPGTQDTEAFF

d_gene: .
j_gene: TRBJ2-7
abundance: .
v_gene: TRBV7-2
CDR3nt: TGTGCCAGCAGCCGACAGTTATACGAGCAGTACTTC
CDR3aa: CASSRQLYEQYF

d_gene: .
j_gene: TRBJ1-1
abundance: .
v_gene: TRBV5-1
CDR3nt: TGCGCCAGCAGCTTCAGTGTAGGGGTCTACACTGAAGCTTTCTTT
CDR3aa: CASSFSVGVYTEAFF

d_gene: .
j_gene: TRBJ2-3
abundance: .
v_gene: TRBV7-9
CDR3nt: TGTGCCAGCAGCCACAGGGTCCGGCATATCAATACGCAGTATTTT
CDR3aa: CASSHRVRHINTQYF

d_gene: .
j_gene: TRBJ1-1
abundance: .
v_gene: TRBV28
CDR3nt: TGTGCCAGCCGCCAGTGGAGGGGCACTGAAGCTTTCTTT
CDR3aa: CASRQWRGTEAFF

d_gene: .
j_gene: TRBJ1-6
abundance: .
v_gene: TRBV6-6
CDR3nt: TGTGCCAGCAGTTACGGGGATTATGGTTCACCCCTCCACTTT
CDR3aa: CASSYGDYGSPLHF

d_gene: .
j_gene: TRBJ2-3
abundance: .
v_gene: TRBV14
CDR3nt: TGTGCCAGCAGCCGGCGGGGCGGGACCCCTAGCACAGATACGCAGTATTTT
CDR3aa: CASSRRGGTPSTDTQYF

d_gene: TRBD1
j_gene: TRBJ1-5
abundance: .
v_gene: TRBV7-8
CDR3nt: TGTGCCAGCAGGGCACAGGGGGCGCAAGGTCAGCCCCAGCATTTT
CDR3aa: CASRAQGAQGQPQHF

d_gene: .
j_gene: TRBJ2-7
abundance: .
v_gene: TRBV7-2
CDR3nt: TGTGCCAGCAGCTTGCCGGCGGCCTACGAGCAGTACTTC
CDR3aa: CASSLPAAYEQYF

d_gene: TRBD2
j_gene: TRBJ2-1
abundance: .
v_gene: TRBV18
CDR3nt: TGTGCCAGCTCACCACCTACTAGCGGGAGGTCTGAGCAGTTCTTC
CDR3aa: CASSPPTSGRSEQFF

d_gene: TRBD1
j_gene: TRBJ1-2
abundance: .
v_gene: TRBV7-2
CDR3nt: TGTGCCAGCAGCGTGGGGACAGGGTTAGGTGGCTACACCTTC
CDR3aa: CASSVGTGLGGYTF

d_gene: TRBD1
j_gene: TRBJ1-5
abundance: .
v_gene: TRBV28
CDR3nt: TGTGCCAGCAGAGGACAGGGAAATCAGCCCCAGCATTTT
CDR3aa: CASRGQGNQPQHF

d_gene: .
j_gene: TRBJ2-7
abundance: .
v_gene: TRBV2
CDR3nt: TGTGCCAGCAGTGAAGCGTGGGGCACCTACGAGCAGTACTTC
CDR3aa: CASSEAWGTYEQYF

d_gene: TRBD2
j_gene: TRBJ2-1
abundance: .
v_gene: TRBV6-1
CDR3nt: TGTGCCACCCTAAAGCCTAGCGGGTTGTACAATGAGCAGTTCTTC
CDR3aa: CATLKPSGLYNEQFF

d_gene: .
j_gene: TRBJ2-3
abundance: .
v_gene: TRBV11-3
CDR3nt: TGTGCCAGCAGCTTATCCGGGAGCACAGATACGCAGTATTTT
CDR3aa: CASSLSGSTDTQYF

d_gene: .
j_gene: TRBJ1-5
abundance: once
v_gene: TRBV19
CDR3nt: TGTGCCAGTAGTATCGCAGGCAAACAGCCCCAGCATTTT
CDR3aa: CASSIAGKQPQHF

d_gene: .
j_gene: TRBJ2-7
abundance: .
v_gene: TRBV19
CDR3nt: TGTGCCAGTAGCCACCCCATCACGTCCTACGAGCAGTACTTC
CDR3aa: CASSHPITSYEQYF

d_gene: .
j_gene: TRBJ2-3
abundance: .
v_gene: TRBV7-2
CDR3nt: TGTGCCAGCAGCCGGGACTCGAAGACAGATACGCAGTATTTT
CDR3aa: CASSRDSKTDTQYF

d_gene: .
j_gene: TRBJ2-3
abundance: once
v_gene: TRBV2
CDR3nt: TGTGCCAGCAGTGTCCTGGGACCCACGGCTGCCGGCACAGATACGCAGTATTTT
CDR3aa: CASSVLGPTAAGTDTQYF

d_gene: .
j_gene: TRBJ2-7
abundance: .
v_gene: TRBV7-2
CDR3nt: TGTGCCAGCAGCTCATATAGCGTGGCAAATTACGAGCAGTACTTC
CDR3aa: CASSSYSVANYEQYF

d_gene: .
j_gene: TRBJ1-2
abundance: .
v_gene: TRBV23-1
CDR3nt: TGCGCCAGCAGTCAATGGGCCACTAACTATGGCTACACCTTC
CDR3aa: CASSQWATNYGYTF

d_gene: TRBD1
j_gene: TRBJ2-5
abundance: .
v_gene: TRBV6-5
CDR3nt: TGTGCCAGCAGACCCGGGACAGGGGGCCGTGAGACCCAGTACTTC
CDR3aa: CASRPGTGGRETQYF

d_gene: TRBD1
j_gene: TRBJ1-2
abundance: .
v_gene: TRBV28
CDR3nt: TGTGCCAGCCGTTTGAGACAGGGGTGGTACACCTTC
CDR3aa: CASRLRQGWYTF